A selection of T cell receptor beta chains follows, all from one sample in a study of beta chain features in type 1 diabetes. Sequencing was performed with immunoSEQ multiplex PCR; in TCRdb, only in-frame clones are kept and a portion is missing. The table shows 300,000 to 400,000 clones, with roughly 11% occurring only once. Sequenced: naive CD4+ T cells from blood. The receptor source for this set is a woman aged 25-40 years in good health. Each CDR3 is given with its conserved first and last residue. The D gene is left open where the match is weak. The size entry is marked missing in some rows and otherwise reads once, few, many or a size class.

clone_size d_call j_call v_call cdr3_aa cdr3_nt
NA NA TRBJ2-3 TRBV7-3 CASSPPGTRTDTQYF TGTGCCAGCAGCCCACCCGGGACACGCACAGATACGCAGTATTTT
NA NA TRBJ1-4 TRBV30 CAWKDRNEKLFF TGTGCCTGGAAGGACAGAAATGAAAAACTGTTTTTT
NA TRBD1 TRBJ2-7 TRBV28 CASSPPTGTYEQYF TGTGCCAGCAGTCCTCCGACAGGGACGTACGAGCAGTACTTC
NA TRBD2 TRBJ2-7 TRBV7-2 CASSLRTSGRREQYF TGTGCCAGCAGCCTTCGGACTAGCGGGAGACGCGAGCAGTACTTC
once TRBD1 TRBJ1-2 TRBV28 CASTEGTGRGYTF TGTGCCAGCACCGAGGGGACAGGTCGAGGCTACACCTTC
NA TRBD2 TRBJ2-1 TRBV9 CASSIGLAGGRNEQFF TGTGCCAGCAGCATAGGACTAGCGGGAGGCAGGAATGAGCAGTTCTTC
few NA TRBJ1-2 TRBV4-2 CASSQDSTVYGYTF TGTGCCAGCAGCCAAGATTCGACAGTCTATGGCTACACCTTC
few NA TRBJ1-1 TRBV18 CASSPREGTEAFF TGTGCCAGCTCTCCCCGGGAGGGCACTGAAGCTTTCTTT
few NA TRBJ1-1 TRBV7-9 CASSLSVNTEAFF TGTGCCAGCAGCTTATCAGTTAACACTGAAGCTTTCTTT
NA TRBD2 TRBJ2-1 TRBV7-2 CASSLGTSGRNEQFF TGTGCCAGCAGCTTAGGGACTAGCGGGAGAAATGAGCAGTTCTTC
NA NA TRBJ2-7 TRBV7-2 CASSGSGDEQYF TGTGCCAGCAGCGGTAGCGGCGACGAGCAGTACTTC
NA NA TRBJ2-5 TRBV5-1 CASSLGQSLKGTQYF TGCGCCAGCAGCTTGGGACAGAGCCTAAAGGGGACCCAGTACTTC
few TRBD1 TRBJ2-5 TRBV28 CASSPPTGGLETQYF TGTGCCAGCAGTCCCCCGACAGGGGGCTTGGAGACCCAGTACTTC
once TRBD1 TRBJ2-7 TRBV6-6 CARSSGTGVAEQYF TGTGCCAGAAGCTCCGGGACAGGGGTGGCCGAGCAGTACTTC
NA NA TRBJ2-6 TRBV29-1 CSVEDRRQTSSSGANVLTF TGCAGCGTTGAAGATCGAAGACAGACCAGTTCTTCTGGGGCCAACGTCCTGACTTTC
NA NA TRBJ1-2 TRBV9 CASSSRLQGRNYGYTF TGTGCCAGCAGCTCAAGGTTACAGGGAAGAAACTATGGCTACACCTTC
NA NA TRBJ1-1 TRBV30 CAWTRWPNTEAFF TGTGCCTGGACTAGGTGGCCAAACACTGAAGCTTTCTTT
NA NA TRBJ1-4 TRBV18 CASSPITDHDGKLFF TGTGCCAGCTCACCAATAACAGATCACGATGGAAAACTGTTTTTT
few NA TRBJ2-5 TRBV19 CASTSQGGGLVETQYF TGTGCCAGTACCTCACAGGGTGGAGGCCTCGTAGAGACCCAGTACTTC
NA NA TRBJ1-2 TRBV15 CATSTTANYGYTF TGTGCCACCAGCACGACAGCTAACTATGGCTACACCTTC
few TRBD1 TRBJ1-2 TRBV23-1 CASSQKGEQGGSYGYTF TGCGCCAGCAGTCAAAAAGGCGAGCAGGGGGGCAGCTATGGCTACACCTTC
NA NA TRBJ2-4 TRBV19 CAWRLPAKNIQYF TGTGCCTGGCGACTGCCGGCCAAAAACATTCAGTACTTC
NA TRBD2 TRBJ2-2 TRBV11-2 CASSSRLAGGADTGELFF TGTGCCAGCAGCTCCCGACTAGCGGGCGGGGCGGACACCGGGGAGCTGTTTTTT
few TRBD1 TRBJ2-6 TRBV28 CASSSRTGDVVFGANVLTF TGTGCCAGCAGTTCCCGGACAGGGGATGTGGTCTTTGGGGCCAACGTCCTGACTTTC
few TRBD1 TRBJ1-3 TRBV7-9 CASSSGQFSGNTIYF TGTGCCAGCAGCTCGGGACAGTTCTCTGGAAACACCATATATTTT
NA NA TRBJ1-4 TRBV25-1 CASSEQGPFDVEKLFF TGTGCCAGCAGTGAACAGGGTCCGTTCGATGTTGAAAAACTGTTTTTT
few NA TRBJ1-2 TRBV28 CASKERGYGYTF TGTGCCAGCAAGGAACGGGGATATGGCTACACCTTC
NA NA TRBJ1-1 TRBV28 CASSLQGKAFF TGTGCCAGCAGTTTACAGGGCAAAGCTTTCTTT
NA NA TRBJ1-4 TRBV7-2 CASSLGGRRGNTLFF TGTGCCAGCAGCTTAGGGGGTCGACGGGGGAATACGCTGTTTTTT
few TRBD2 TRBJ2-1 TRBV5-1 CASSLGLAVLSPYNEQFF TGCGCCAGCAGCTTGGGGCTAGCGGTCCTTTCGCCCTACAATGAGCAGTTCTTC
few TRBD1 TRBJ2-1 TRBV27 CASNQGQGPYNEQFF TGTGCCAGCAACCAAGGACAGGGCCCCTACAATGAGCAGTTCTTC
NA TRBD2 TRBJ2-7 TRBV7-2 CASSHPSGTKIEQYF TGTGCCAGCAGCCACCCCAGCGGGACCAAGATCGAGCAGTACTTC
few TRBD1 TRBJ2-7 TRBV27 CASSSRGLGFSEQYF TGTGCCAGCAGTTCCAGGGGGCTGGGGTTTAGCGAGCAGTACTTC
few TRBD2 TRBJ2-3 TRBV6-4 CASSETSGRDTQYF TGTGCCAGCAGTGAAACTAGCGGGAGGGATACGCAGTATTTT
few TRBD2 TRBJ2-1 TRBV13 CASSLIGLAGNNEQFF TGTGCCAGCAGCTTAATCGGACTAGCGGGCAACAATGAGCAGTTCTTC
few NA TRBJ2-7 TRBV5-4 CASSLAGRSLIHEQYF TGTGCCAGCAGCTTGGCCGGGAGATCTCTGATCCACGAGCAGTACTTC
NA NA TRBJ2-1 TRBV9 CASSVGQSSYNEQFF TGTGCCAGCAGCGTAGGACAGAGCTCCTACAATGAGCAGTTCTTC
NA NA TRBJ1-5 TRBV29-1 CSVVLTRGQPQHF TGCAGCGTGGTACTAACGCGGGGTCAGCCCCAGCATTTT
NA NA TRBJ1-1 TRBV11-2 CASTLIQHANTEAFF TGTGCCAGCACCCTGATCCAACACGCGAACACTGAAGCTTTCTTT
few NA TRBJ2-5 TRBV18 CASSPPLLGTQYF TGTGCCAGCTCACCCCCTTTGCTAGGGACCCAGTACTTC
NA NA TRBJ2-1 TRBV11-2 CASSITTGSTHNEQFF TGTGCCAGCAGCATTACTACCGGGTCTACACACAATGAGCAGTTCTTC
once TRBD1 TRBJ1-2 TRBV19 CASRATGAQTRGYTF TGTGCCAGTAGGGCGACAGGGGCTCAAACTCGGGGCTACACCTTC
NA TRBD1 TRBJ2-1 TRBV29-1 CSVAPRDRAYNEQFF TGCAGCGTTGCCCCTCGGGACAGGGCATACAATGAGCAGTTCTTC
NA NA TRBJ2-7 TRBV21-1 CASSSRRGTNPYEQYF TGTGCCAGCAGCTCGAGAAGGGGGACAAATCCCTACGAGCAGTACTTC
few TRBD1 TRBJ2-1 TRBV7-8 CASSLVGTAYNEQFF TGTGCCAGCAGCTTAGTAGGGACAGCCTACAATGAGCAGTTCTTC
NA NA TRBJ2-7 TRBV7-2 CASGGGLSSYEQYF TGTGCCAGTGGGGGGGGCCTAAGCTCCTACGAGCAGTACTTC
few TRBD2 TRBJ2-7 TRBV28 CAWSGGSYEQYF TGTGCCTGGAGCGGCGGGAGCTACGAGCAGTACTTC
few NA TRBJ2-5 TRBV14 CASSRRQQETQYF TGTGCCAGCAGCCGACGACAGCAAGAGACCCAGTACTTC
NA NA TRBJ1-4 TRBV27 CASSSQGYNEKLFF TGTGCCAGCAGTTCCCAGGGGTATAATGAAAAACTGTTTTTT
NA TRBD1 TRBJ2-7 TRBV6-5 CASSYRDRAYEQYF TGTGCCAGCAGTTACCGGGACAGAGCCTACGAGCAGTACTTC
NA TRBD1 TRBJ2-1 TRBV4-3 CASSQIYGGTGAYNEQFF TGCGCCAGCAGCCAGATTTACGGCGGGACAGGGGCTTACAATGAGCAGTTCTTC
NA NA TRBJ1-3 TRBV28 CASSGGTLPGNTIYF TGTGCCAGCAGCGGGGGGACTTTGCCTGGAAACACCATATATTTT
NA TRBD1 TRBJ2-7 TRBV5-4 CASSRMTGGSYEQYF TGTGCCAGCAGTCGCATGACAGGGGGCTCCTACGAGCAGTACTTC
few TRBD1 TRBJ2-7 TRBV19 CASSSDRGPYEQYF TGTGCCAGTAGTTCCGACAGGGGCCCCTACGAGCAGTACTTC
NA TRBD2 TRBJ2-1 TRBV4-2 CASSQGASGGPRNEQFF TGTGCCAGCAGCCAAGGGGCGTCGGGAGGGCCGAGGAATGAGCAGTTCTTC
NA NA TRBJ2-1 TRBV7-2 CASSSDADEQFF TGTGCCAGCAGCTCTGATGCAGATGAGCAGTTCTTC
NA NA TRBJ2-3 TRBV25-1 CASSVSGVKDTQYF TGTGCCAGCAGTGTGTCAGGGGTCAAAGATACGCAGTATTTT
few TRBD1 TRBJ2-7 TRBV28 CASSLAGTGVREQYF TGTGCCAGCAGTTTAGCCGGGACAGGGGTTAGGGAGCAGTACTTC
NA NA TRBJ2-1 TRBV6-5 CASSYWLSSYNEQFF TGTGCCAGCAGTTACTGGCTCAGCTCCTACAATGAGCAGTTCTTC
few TRBD2 TRBJ2-1 TRBV7-3 CASSPKGRESGEQFF TGTGCCAGCAGCCCGAAGGGGCGGGAGTCGGGTGAGCAGTTCTTC